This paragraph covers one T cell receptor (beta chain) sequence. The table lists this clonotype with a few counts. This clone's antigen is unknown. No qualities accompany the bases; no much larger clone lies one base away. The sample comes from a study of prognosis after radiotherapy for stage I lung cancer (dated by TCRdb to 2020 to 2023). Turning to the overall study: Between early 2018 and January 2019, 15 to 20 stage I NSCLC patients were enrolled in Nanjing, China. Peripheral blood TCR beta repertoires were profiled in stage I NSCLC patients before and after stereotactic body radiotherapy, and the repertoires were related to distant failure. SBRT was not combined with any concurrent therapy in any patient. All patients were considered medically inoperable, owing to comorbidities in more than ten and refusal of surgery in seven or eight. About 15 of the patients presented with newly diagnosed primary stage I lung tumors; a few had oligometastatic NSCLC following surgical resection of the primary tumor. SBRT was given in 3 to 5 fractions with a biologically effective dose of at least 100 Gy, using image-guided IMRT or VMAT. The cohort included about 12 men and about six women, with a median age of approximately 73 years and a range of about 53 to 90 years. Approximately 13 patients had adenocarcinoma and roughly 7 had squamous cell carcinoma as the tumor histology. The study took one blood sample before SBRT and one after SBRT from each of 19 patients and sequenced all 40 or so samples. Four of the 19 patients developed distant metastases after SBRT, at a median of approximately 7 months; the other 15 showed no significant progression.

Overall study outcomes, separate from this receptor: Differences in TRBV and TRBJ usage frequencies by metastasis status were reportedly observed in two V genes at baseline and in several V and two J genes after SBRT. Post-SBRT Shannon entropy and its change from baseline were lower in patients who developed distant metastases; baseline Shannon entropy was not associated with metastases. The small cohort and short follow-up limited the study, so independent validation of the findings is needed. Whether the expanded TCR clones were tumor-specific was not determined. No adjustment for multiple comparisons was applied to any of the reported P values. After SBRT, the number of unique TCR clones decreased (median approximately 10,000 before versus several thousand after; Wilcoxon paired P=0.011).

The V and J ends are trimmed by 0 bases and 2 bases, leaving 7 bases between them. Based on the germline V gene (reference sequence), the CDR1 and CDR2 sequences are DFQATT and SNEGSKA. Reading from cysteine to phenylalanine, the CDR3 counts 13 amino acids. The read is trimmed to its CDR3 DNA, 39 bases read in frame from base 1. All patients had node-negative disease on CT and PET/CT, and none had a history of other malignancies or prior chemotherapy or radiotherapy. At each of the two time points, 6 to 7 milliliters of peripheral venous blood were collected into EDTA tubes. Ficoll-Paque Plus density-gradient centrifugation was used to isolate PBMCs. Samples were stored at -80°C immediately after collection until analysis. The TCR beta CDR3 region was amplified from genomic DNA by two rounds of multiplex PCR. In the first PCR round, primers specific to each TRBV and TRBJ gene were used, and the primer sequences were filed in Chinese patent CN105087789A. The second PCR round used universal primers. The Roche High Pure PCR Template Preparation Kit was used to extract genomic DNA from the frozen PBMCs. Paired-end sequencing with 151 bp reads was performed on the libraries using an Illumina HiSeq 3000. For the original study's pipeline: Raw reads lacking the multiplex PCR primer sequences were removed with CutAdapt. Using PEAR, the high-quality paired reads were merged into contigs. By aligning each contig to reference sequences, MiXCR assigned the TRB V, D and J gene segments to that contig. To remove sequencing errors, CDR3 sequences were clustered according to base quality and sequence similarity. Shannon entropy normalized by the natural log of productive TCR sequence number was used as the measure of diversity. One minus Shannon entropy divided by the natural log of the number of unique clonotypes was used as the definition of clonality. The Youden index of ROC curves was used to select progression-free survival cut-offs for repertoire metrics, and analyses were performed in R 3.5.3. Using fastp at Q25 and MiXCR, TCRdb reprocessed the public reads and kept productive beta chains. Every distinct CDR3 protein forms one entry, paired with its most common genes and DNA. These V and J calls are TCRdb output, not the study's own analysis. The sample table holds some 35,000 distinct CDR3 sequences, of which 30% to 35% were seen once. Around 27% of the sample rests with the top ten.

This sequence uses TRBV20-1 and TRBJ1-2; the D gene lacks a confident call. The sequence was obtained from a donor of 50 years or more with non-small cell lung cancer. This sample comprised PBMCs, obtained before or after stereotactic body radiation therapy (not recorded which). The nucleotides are TGCAGTGCTAGAGATTACACGAACTATGGCTACACCTTC. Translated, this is CSARDYTNYGYTF.